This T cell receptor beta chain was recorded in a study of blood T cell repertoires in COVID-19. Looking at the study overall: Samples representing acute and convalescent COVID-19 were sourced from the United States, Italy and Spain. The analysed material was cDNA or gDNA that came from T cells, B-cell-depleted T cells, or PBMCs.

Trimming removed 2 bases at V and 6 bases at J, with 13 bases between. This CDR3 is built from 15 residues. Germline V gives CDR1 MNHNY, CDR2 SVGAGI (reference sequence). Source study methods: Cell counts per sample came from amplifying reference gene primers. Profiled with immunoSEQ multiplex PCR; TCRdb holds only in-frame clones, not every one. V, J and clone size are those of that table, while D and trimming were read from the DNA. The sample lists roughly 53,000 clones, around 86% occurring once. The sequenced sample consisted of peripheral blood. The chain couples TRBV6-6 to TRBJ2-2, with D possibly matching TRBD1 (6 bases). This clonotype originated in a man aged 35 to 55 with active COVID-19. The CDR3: CASSYKYRDSGELFF. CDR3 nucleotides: TGTGCCAGCAGTTACAAGTACAGGGATTCCGGGGAGCTGTTTTTT.